The 13 T cell receptor beta chains in this list originate from one sample, sequenced in a study of blood T cell repertoires in COVID-19. Measured with immunoSEQ multiplex PCR; TCRdb has only the in-frame clones, and not every one. The sample lists nearly 25,000 clones, about 86% occurring once. Specimen: peripheral blood. The receptors come from a man between 65 and 80 years old with acute or convalescent COVID-19.

V is TRBV2 and J is TRBJ2-5, with D possibly TRBD2 on 5 matching bases. V shed 4 bases and J shed 7 bases, with 13 bases lying between them. The CDR3 covers 13 residues. Germline V CDR1 and CDR2: SNHLY, FYNNEI. The CDR3: CASSAVLEGTQYF. The CDR3 coding sequence is TGTGCCAGCAGTGCCGTCCTAGAGGGGACCCAGTACTTC.

This chain uses TRBV5-1 with TRBJ2-1, with 8 nucleotides matching TRBD2. The germline V gene has CDR1 SGHRS and CDR2 YFSETQ. After removal of 5 bases from V and 4 bases from J, the junction contained 8 bases not matched to a gene. CDR3 length: 15 residues. The CDR3, as DNA: TGCGCCAGCAGTAGCGGGGAGGACTTTTACAATGAGCAGTTCTTC. This sequence encodes CASSSGEDFYNEQFF.

The chain is built from TRBV5-1 and TRBJ1-1; no clear D gene. There are 15 residues in the CDR3. The V and J ends lost 6 bases and 0 bases respectively, with 15 bases between them. Germline V CDR1 and CDR2: SGHRS, YFSETQ. For the CDR3, the DNA is TGCGCCAGCACCATGGTGACGGGTTTGAACACTGAAGCTTTCTTT. The encoded protein is CASTMVTGLNTEAFF.

The chain carries TRBV3-1 (or the pseudogene TRBV3-2) and TRBJ1-2; 10 bases match TRBD1. The CDR3 runs to 14 residues. V was clipped by 4 bases and J by 11 bases; unmatched bases: 10. Looked up from germline, CDR1 is LGHDT and CDR2 is YNNKEL (reference sequence). In nucleotides, the CDR3 is TGTGCCAGCAGCCGCCGGGACAGGGGTACCAAGTACACCTTC. Its translation: CASSRRDRGTKYTF.

This chain connects TRBV5-6 to TRBJ1-2; perhaps TRBD1 as D (5 bases). V lost 1 base to trimming and J lost 5 bases, with 12 bases between them. In germline, CDR1 is SGHDT, CDR2 YYEEEE. The CDR3 spans 14 residues. Here the CDR3 DNA reads TGTGCCAGCAGCTTGCCCGGGACTGCTTATGGCTACACCTTC. Translated: CASSLPGTAYGYTF.

This clone was recorded once. The chain has TRBV24-1 and TRBJ2-2; possibly TRBD2 for D (6 bases). Trimming took 5 bases from V and 0 from J, leaving 12 bases between them. The CDR3 contains 16 residues. Looked up from germline, CDR1 is KGHDR and CDR2 is SFDVKD. In DNA, the CDR3 is TGTGCCACCAGTGCCTTAACGGGGGCGAACACCGGGGAGCTGTTTTTT. This sequence encodes CATSALTGANTGELFF.

The chain carries TRBV5-1 and TRBJ2-7; possibly TRBD1 for D (6 bases). CDR3 size: 14 residues. Deletions cut 0 bases from V and 2 bases from J, with 9 bases between. The germline V gene encodes CDR1 SGHRS and CDR2 YFSETQ. The CDR3 is CASSLGTGPYEQYF. CDR3 coding DNA: TGCGCCAGCAGCTTGGGCACAGGGCCCTACGAGCAGTACTTC.

This chain links TRBV5-4 with TRBJ2-7; D gene uncertain. The V gene's germline CDR1 is SGHNT and CDR2 YYREEE (reference sequence). V was cut by 6 bases and J by 0 bases, with 13 bases left in between. The CDR3 is 14 residues long. For the CDR3, the DNA is TGTGCCAGCACCCTAGGCGTCAACTCCTACGAGCAGTACTTC. Protein: CASTLGVNSYEQYF.

This chain connects TRBV30 to TRBJ1-2, with 7 positions matching TRBD1. Germline V gene sequence: CDR1 GTSNPN, CDR2 SVGIG (reference sequence). The CDR3 has 14 residues. V lost 4 bases to trimming and J lost 4 bases; unmatched junction nucleotides: 9. CDR3 bases: TGTGCCTGGACCCGACAGGGTCCGACCTATGGCTACACCTTC. This encodes CAWTRQGPTYGYTF.

In DNA form, the CDR3 reads TGTGCCAGTAGTAGATCCCAGGGAAGAAACACCATATATTTT. Translating it yields CASSRSQGRNTIYF. The rearrangement uses TRBV19 and TRBJ1-3; the D gene is possibly TRBD1 (5 bases). The CDR3 contains 14 residues. Per germline, CDR1 LNHDA and CDR2 SQIVND (reference sequence). Trimming removed 4 bases at V and 5 bases at J, with 12 bases between.

V usage is TRBV9 and J usage is TRBJ2-6; 7 nucleotides align to TRBD1. Germline V gene data show CDR1 as SGDLS and CDR2 as YYNGEE. This CDR3 region has 19 residues. V lost 0 bases to trimming and J lost 0 bases; unmatched junction nucleotides: 9. CDR3 bases: TGTGCCAGCAGCGTAGCTAAAGGACAGGAGAGCTCTGGGGCCAACGTCCTGACTTTC. Its protein product is CASSVAKGQESSGANVLTF.

The chain joins TRBV4-3 to TRBJ2-1; the match to TRBD2 covers 8 bases. From germline, CDR1 is LGHNA and CDR2 YSLEER. Trimming cost V 1 base and J 7 bases; bases outside gene matches: 12. The CDR3 is 17 residues long. DNA for the CDR3: TGCGCCAGCAGCCAAGGTCGGGGACGGGAGGGGCAAAATGAGCAGTTCTTC. Residues: CASSQGRGREGQNEQFF.

The chain recombines TRBV2 with TRBJ2-5; 9 bases are shared with TRBD2. CDR1 and CDR2 from the germline V gene are SNHLY and FYNNEI. This CDR3 comprises 15 residues. Trimming at V came to 6 bases and at J to 5 bases, leaving 10 bases not matched to a gene. The CDR3 sequence: CASSPGGGGWETQYF. In DNA form, the CDR3 reads TGTGCCAGCAGCCCTGGCGGGGGGGGTTGGGAGACCCAGTACTTC.